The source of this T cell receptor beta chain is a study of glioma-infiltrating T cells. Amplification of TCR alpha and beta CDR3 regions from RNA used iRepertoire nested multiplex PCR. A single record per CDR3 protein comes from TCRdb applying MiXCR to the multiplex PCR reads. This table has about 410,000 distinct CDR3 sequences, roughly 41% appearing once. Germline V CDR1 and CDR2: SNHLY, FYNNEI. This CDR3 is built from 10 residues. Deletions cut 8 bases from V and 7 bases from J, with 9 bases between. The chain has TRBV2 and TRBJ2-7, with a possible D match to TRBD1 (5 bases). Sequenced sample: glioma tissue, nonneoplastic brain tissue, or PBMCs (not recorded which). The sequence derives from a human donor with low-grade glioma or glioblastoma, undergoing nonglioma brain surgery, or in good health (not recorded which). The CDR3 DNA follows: TGTGCCAGCGAGAGGACAGAGCAGTACTTC. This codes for CASERTEQYF.